This record looks at one T cell receptor beta chain sequence and its context. V lost 4 bases to trimming and J lost 8 bases, with 17 bases between them. This CDR3 spans 13 amino acids. Per the germline V gene, CDR1 is GTSNPN and CDR2 is SVGIG (reference sequence). The data derive from a study of OX40 agonist ivuxolimab in advanced cancers. Clones were sequenced by immunoSEQ multiplex PCR, and TCRdb holds only the in-frame ones, with some missing. The repertoire holds tens of thousands of clones, with around nine tenths as singletons. This chain connects TRBV30 to TRBJ1-1; D ambiguous. This specimen consisted of CD4+ or CD8+ T cells sorted from blood, obtained in a trial of the OX40 agonist ivuxolimab. The source is an adult with an advanced solid tumor such as melanoma, head and neck, liver or kidney cancer. The CDR3, as DNA: TGTGCCTGGACTCCCCAGTCGGGGAGGGAAGCTTTCTTT. It specifies CAWTPQSGREAFF.